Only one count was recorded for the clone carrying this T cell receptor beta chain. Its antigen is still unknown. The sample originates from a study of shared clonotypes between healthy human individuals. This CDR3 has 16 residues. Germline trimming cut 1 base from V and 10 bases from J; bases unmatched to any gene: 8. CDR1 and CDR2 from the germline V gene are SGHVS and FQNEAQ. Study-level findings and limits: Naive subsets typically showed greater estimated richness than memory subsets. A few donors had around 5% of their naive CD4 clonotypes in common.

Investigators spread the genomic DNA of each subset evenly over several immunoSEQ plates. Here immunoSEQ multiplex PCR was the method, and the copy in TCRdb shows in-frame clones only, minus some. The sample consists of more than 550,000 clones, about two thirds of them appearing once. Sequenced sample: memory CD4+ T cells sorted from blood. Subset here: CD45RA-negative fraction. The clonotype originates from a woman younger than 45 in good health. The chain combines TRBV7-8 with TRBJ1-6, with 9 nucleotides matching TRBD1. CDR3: CASSLEYRGQGSPLHF. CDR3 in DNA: TGTGCCAGCAGCTTAGAGTACAGGGGACAGGGATCACCCCTCCACTTT.